This passage covers 28 T cell receptor beta chains from one sample sequenced in a study of cytomegalovirus exposure and HLA in healthy donors. With 60 Vbeta and 13 Jbeta primers, the PCR was carried out. TCRdb's copy holds only in-frame clones and misses some; the assay was immunoSEQ multiplex PCR. The sample yields 95,000 to 150,000 clones, 60% to 85% seen once. The sample taken for sequencing was PBMCs. The receptors shown here come from a middle-aged woman in good health and CMV-seronegative.

V is TRBV18 and J is TRBJ2-1; TRBD1 matches 10 bases. There are 15 residues in the CDR3. The ends lost 4 bases at V and 8 bases at J; junction bases unmatched: 8. CDR1 and CDR2 (germline): KGHSH, LQKENI. CDR3 sequence: CASSLMTGGHDEQFF. The CDR3 DNA reads TGTGCCAGCTCACTTATGACAGGGGGCCATGATGAGCAGTTCTTC.

The J gene is TRBJ2-7, the V gene TRBV28; 9 bases map to TRBD2. The germline V gene has CDR1 MDHEN and CDR2 SYDVKM. V shed 7 bases, J shed 3 bases, and the junction held 7 bases outside the gene matches. The CDR3 extends over 14 amino acids. Written as DNA, the CDR3 is TGTGCCAGCAACCCTAGCGGGAACATCTACGAGCAGTACTTC. Its translation is CASNPSGNIYEQYF.

The chain recombines TRBV5-1 with TRBJ1-4; TRBD1 might be the D (6 bases). Trimming stripped 2 bases from V and 3 bases from J, with 23 bases between. The CDR3 totals 19 residues. Looked up from germline, CDR1 is SGHRS and CDR2 is YFSETQ. The CDR3 DNA reads as TGCGCCAGCAGCTTACAGGGACAAATTGGTTCGTACGCTAATGAAAAACTGTTTTTT. Residues: CASSLQGQIGSYANEKLFF.

This clone was picked up a small number of times. A junction boundary mismatches the germline segment, possibly from a read error. The chain has TRBV28 and TRBJ2-6, with D perhaps TRBD2 (6 bases). This CDR3 contains 16 residues. The germline V gene has CDR1 MDHEN and CDR2 SYDVKM. DNA for the CDR3: TGTGCCAGCATAAGTCGGGGAGGCTCTGGGGCCAACGGCCTGACTTTC. It specifies CASISRGGSGANGLTF.

About this clone itself: Sequence at one end of the junction differs from germline and may be a read error. This chain uses TRBV11-2 with TRBJ2-7; D is perhaps TRBD2 (5 bases). Per the germline V gene, CDR1 is SGHAT and CDR2 is FQNNGV. The CDR3 totals 13 residues. The CDR3, as DNA: TGTGCCAGCAGCTTAGAACTAGGCCCTAGGCGGCACTTC. This sequence encodes CASSLELGPRRHF. The complete variable domain, with remaining parts taken from reference TRBV11-2 and TRBJ2-7, reads EAGVAQSPRYKIIEKRQSVAFWCNPISGHATLYWYQQILGQGPKLLIQFQNNGVVDDSQLPKDRFSAERLKGVDSTLKIQPAKLEDSAVYLCASSLELGPRRHFGPGTRLTVT.

The CDR3 protein is CASSFRDRANSPLHF. DNA for the CDR3: TGTGCCAGCAGCTTCCGGGACAGGGCTAATTCACCCCTCCACTTT. This chain joins TRBV5-6 and TRBJ1-6, with 9 bases fitting TRBD1. V shed 2 bases and J 6 bases; nucleotides not matched to a gene: 3. The CDR3 length is 15 residues. Germline V CDR1 and CDR2: SGHDT, YYEEEE.

The chain employs TRBV7-8 and TRBJ1-1; tentatively, D is TRBD1 (5 bases). Per the germline V gene, CDR1 is SGHVS and CDR2 is FQNEAQ. The CDR3 runs 13 residues. V was clipped by 0 bases and J by 3 bases, with 5 bases between them. The CDR3: CASSLAGDTEAFF. The CDR3 DNA reads TGTGCCAGCAGCTTAGCAGGGGACACTGAAGCTTTCTTT.

V is TRBV19 and J is TRBJ1-2, with D tentatively TRBD1 (6 bases). V dropped 5 bases and J dropped 2 bases, with 12 bases sitting between them. The germline CDR1 and CDR2 sequences are LNHDA and SQIVND (reference sequence). This CDR3 spans 14 amino acids. CDR3 in amino acids: CASSSAGENYGYTF. The CDR3 DNA follows: TGTGCCAGTAGTTCAGCAGGGGAGAACTATGGCTACACCTTC.

This sequence joins TRBV4-3 and TRBJ1-2; TRBD1 is a possible D gene (5 bases). V lost 2 bases and J lost 8, with 15 bases in between. This CDR3 spans 14 amino acids. The germline CDR1 and CDR2 sequences are LGHNA and YSLEER. The CDR3 DNA sequence: TGCGCCAGCAGCCAACTGACAGATACCTACGGCTACACCTTC. It yields the protein CASSQLTDTYGYTF.

The chain uses TRBV28 and TRBJ2-5; 8 bases line up with TRBD2. The CDR3 has 14 residues. The V gene's germline CDR1 is MDHEN and CDR2 SYDVKM. The V gene end was trimmed by 3 bases and the J gene end by 4 bases; junction bases not matched to a gene: 4. CDR3 nucleotide sequence: TGTGCCAGCAGTTTGGACAGCGGGAGAGAGACCCAGTACTTC. Amino acids: CASSLDSGRETQYF.

This chain connects TRBV7-2 to TRBJ2-3, with a possible D match to TRBD1 (5 bases). V was trimmed by 2 bases and J by 2 bases, leaving 14 bases between them. CDR3 length: 16 amino acids. The V gene's germline CDR1 is SGHTA and CDR2 FQGNSA. CDR3 residues: CASSLMITGHTDTQYF. CDR3 nucleotides: TGTGCCAGCAGCTTAATGATCACAGGACACACAGATACGCAGTATTTT.

The chain recombines TRBV9 with TRBJ1-4; 12 bases line up with TRBD1. The V gene end was trimmed by 4 bases and the J gene end by 7 bases; junction bases not matched to a gene: 5. Germline CDR1 and CDR2: SGDLS and YYNGEE. The CDR3 covers 15 residues. CDR3 coding DNA: TGTGCCAGCAGCCCGCCGGGACAGGGGGCTGAAAAACTGTTTTTT. Amino acid sequence: CASSPPGQGAEKLFF.

This chain links TRBV18 with TRBJ1-4, with 7 bases lining up with TRBD1. There are 14 residues in the CDR3. Germline V lookup: CDR1 KGHSH, CDR2 LQKENI. The V gene end was trimmed by 6 bases and the J gene end by 3 bases; junction bases not matched to a gene: 4. The chain's CDR3 is CASSQTGPNEKLFF. The CDR3 DNA reads TGTGCCAGCTCCCAGACAGGGCCTAATGAAAAACTGTTTTTT. The full variable domain, rest sourced from reference TRBV18 and TRBJ1-4, is NAGVMQNPRHLVRRRGQEARLRCSPMKGHSHVYWYRQLPEEGLKFMVYLQKENIIDESGMPKERFSAEFPKEGPSILRIQQVVRGDSAAYFCASSQTGPNEKLFFGSGTQLSVL.

Concerning this clone: An end of the junction does not agree with germline; a read error may underlie this. This rearrangement joins TRBV7-6 to TRBJ2-7; unclear D gene. This CDR3 is built from 13 residues. The germline V gene encodes CDR1 SGHVS and CDR2 FNYEAQ. The CDR3: CASSTVTAGDQHF. The CDR3 coding sequence is TGTGCCAGCAGCACCGTAACTGCAGGCGACCAGCACTTC.

The V gene is TRBV10-3, the J gene TRBJ1-2, with TRBD1 as a possible D gene (5 bases). This CDR3 has 16 residues. In germline, CDR1 is ENHRY, CDR2 SYGVKD. V was trimmed by 0 bases and J by 8 bases, leaving 19 bases between them. This CDR3 is CAISESGPSGVAGYTF. The CDR3 DNA follows: TGTGCCATCAGTGAGTCGGGTCCGTCGGGGGTAGCCGGCTACACCTTC.

The rearrangement uses TRBV2 and TRBJ2-3, with TRBD1 matching 7 bases. J lost 5 bases, V lost 1 base, and 6 bases had no gene match. This CDR3 is 15 amino acids long. The V gene's germline CDR1 is SNHLY and CDR2 FYNNEI. CDR3 in amino acids: CASSEEGARGDTQYF. The DNA for the CDR3 is TGTGCCAGCAGTGAAGAGGGGGCGCGAGGAGATACGCAGTATTTT.

This chain connects TRBV28 to TRBJ2-5, with TRBD1 identical over 7 bases. Per germline, CDR1 MDHEN and CDR2 SYDVKM. The V segment lost 5 bases and the J segment 6 bases; nucleotides outside the gene matches: 6. CDR3 length: 13 residues. The CDR3 nucleotides are TGTGCCAGCAGTGTGGGACAGATAAAGACCCAGTACTTC. Encoded protein: CASSVGQIKTQYF.

The V gene is TRBV28, the J gene TRBJ2-7; no firm D call. In germline, CDR1 is MDHEN, CDR2 SYDVKM. The CDR3 is 13 amino acids. The V end lost 6 bases, the J end lost 2 bases, and 11 bases lay between the germline ends. CDR3 region: CASRAPSTYEQYF. The CDR3 nucleotides are TGTGCCAGCAGGGCCCCTTCAACCTACGAGCAGTACTTC.

The CDR3 DNA reads TGTGCCAGCTCACCAATGGACAGGTCTAACTATGGCTACACCTTC. Residues: CASSPMDRSNYGYTF. The rearrangement uses TRBV18 and TRBJ1-2, with TRBD1 matching 7 bases. The germline gives CDR1 KGHSH, CDR2 LQKENI. Unmatched junction bases numbered 3, after V lost 2 bases and J lost 0 bases. This CDR3 spans 15 amino acids.

The V and J genes are TRBV10-3 and TRBJ1-3; the D is unclear. The CDR3 runs to 15 residues. With 4 bases removed from V and 3 bases from J, the gap between germline ends came to 13 bases. Per the germline V gene, CDR1 is ENHRY and CDR2 is SYGVKD. The CDR3 loop is CAISASGNGGNTIYF. Here the CDR3 DNA reads TGTGCCATCAGTGCGTCCGGGAACGGTGGAAACACCATATATTTT.

The chain couples TRBV19 to TRBJ1-2; D remains unclear. The CDR3 runs 12 residues. Germline V lookup: CDR1 LNHDA, CDR2 SQIVND (reference sequence). Between the trimmed V and J ends, which lost 5 bases and 3 bases, there was a span of 7 bases. The CDR3 region has the DNA TGTGCCAGTAGTCCCCCTGACTATGGCTACACCTTC. Translating it yields CASSPPDYGYTF.

The chain uses TRBV19 and TRBJ2-3; 8 bases map to TRBD2. CDR3 length: 17 residues. V shed 1 base, J shed 2 bases, and the junction held 8 bases outside the gene matches. Germline assignment: CDR1 LNHDA and CDR2 SQIVND (reference sequence). For the CDR3, the DNA is TGTGCCAGTAGTATAGGGGCGGCTAGCGGGTTCACAGATACGCAGTATTTT. It specifies CASSIGAASGFTDTQYF.

This chain joins TRBV5-1 and TRBJ1-5; TRBD1 might be the D (6 bases). This CDR3 has 16 amino acids. V was clipped by 1 base and J by 2 bases, with 13 bases between them. CDR1 and CDR2 (germline): SGHRS, YFSETQ. CDR3 bases: TGCGCCAGCAGCTTGTTGTCCAGGGGAGGCAATCAGCCCCAGCATTTT. Translated, it gives CASSLLSRGGNQPQHF.

The CDR3 protein is CASSLDWEGNQPQHF. The CDR3 coding sequence is TGTGCCAGCAGCTTAGATTGGGAGGGCAATCAGCCCCAGCATTTT. The chain links TRBV7-2 to TRBJ1-5; D gene unclear. Germline loops: CDR1 SGHTA, CDR2 FQGNSA. V lost 1 base and J 2 bases, leaving 9 bases between the germline ends. CDR3 length equals 15 residues. Drawing the rest from reference TRBV7-2 and TRBJ1-5, the complete variable domain is GAGVSQSPSNKVTEKGKDVELRCDPISGHTALYWYRQSLGQGLEFLIYFQGNSAPDKSGLPSDRFSAERTGGSVSTLTIQRTQQEDSAVYLCASSLDWEGNQPQHFGDGTRLSIL.

The chain combines TRBV29-1 with TRBJ2-7; D remains unclear. In germline, CDR1 is SQVTM, CDR2 ANQGSEA. CDR3 length equals 10 residues. V lost 6 bases to trimming and J lost 7 bases, with 10 bases between them. CDR3: CSVSIGEQYF. Here the CDR3 DNA reads TGCAGCGTCTCAATCGGGGAGCAGTACTTC.

The V and J genes are TRBV19 and TRBJ2-6, with TRBD1 matching over 8 bases. J lost 3 bases, V lost 3 bases, and 13 bases had no gene match. CDR3 length: 19 amino acids. CDR1 and CDR2 from the germline V gene are LNHDA and SQIVND (reference sequence). The CDR3 protein is CASSIGRTGRIIGANVLTF. CDR3 coding DNA: TGTGCCAGTAGTATCGGCAGGACAGGGAGAATTATTGGGGCCAACGTCCTGACTTTC.

The chain links TRBV18 to TRBJ2-7; weak D call: TRBD2 (5 bases). Germline CDR1 and CDR2: KGHSH and LQKENI. CDR3 length: 14 amino acids. Trimming removed 2 bases at V and 7 bases at J, with 15 bases between. In DNA, the CDR3 is TGTGCCAGCTCACCAGCCGGACGGGGATCAGAGCAGTACTTC. Its protein product is CASSPAGRGSEQYF.

This chain links TRBV29-1 with TRBJ2-7, with D possibly being TRBD2 (7 bases). V was cut by 0 bases and J by 5 bases, with 14 bases left in between. The V gene's germline CDR1 is SQVTM and CDR2 ANQGSEA. CDR3 size: 14 residues. CDR3 sequence: CSVEEGGASDEQYF. The CDR3 DNA sequence: TGCAGCGTTGAAGAAGGGGGGGCATCGGACGAGCAGTACTTC.